This is a list of T cell receptor beta chains from one sample in a study of T cell repertoires in cytomegalovirus infection. TCRdb reprocessed the reads via MiXCR and lists one record per CDR3 protein. The table has hundreds of thousands of distinct CDR3 sequences, roughly a third seen once; the top ten hold roughly 2.9%. The specimen was PBMCs. The source is a human donor in good health (CMV status not recorded). Some clones in this sample may be carry-over from other donors' samples. Each CDR3 is given with its conserved first and last residue. D genes are given only for firm matches. Clone size is stated in some rows and not others, as once, few, many or a class when expanded.

v_call: TRBV19; clone_size: NA; j_call: TRBJ2-1; d_call: NA; cdr3_aa: CASSATIRSNEQFF; cdr3_nt: TGTGCCAGTAGTGCAACTATTAGGAGCAATGAGCAGTTCTTC
v_call: TRBV6-1; clone_size: few; j_call: TRBJ2-5; d_call: NA; cdr3_aa: CASISSALETQYF; cdr3_nt: TGTGCCAGCATATCCTCGGCTTTGGAGACCCAGTACTTC
v_call: TRBV2; clone_size: NA; j_call: TRBJ1-4; d_call: NA; cdr3_aa: CASSEFDEKLFF; cdr3_nt: TGTGCCAGCAGTGAATTTGATGAAAAACTGTTTTTT
v_call: TRBV7-8; clone_size: many; j_call: TRBJ2-5; d_call: TRBD2; cdr3_aa: CASSIKGGGSGGQETQYF; cdr3_nt: TGTGCCAGCAGCATAAAGGGAGGTGGTAGCGGGGGGCAAGAGACCCAGTACTTC
v_call: TRBV5-6; clone_size: NA; j_call: TRBJ1-4; d_call: NA; cdr3_aa: CASSWGRPNEKLFF; cdr3_nt: TGTGCCAGCAGCTGGGGACGGCCAAATGAAAAACTGTTTTTT
v_call: TRBV25-1; clone_size: NA; j_call: TRBJ2-3; d_call: NA; cdr3_aa: CASSFRPLDTQYF; cdr3_nt: TGTGCCAGCAGTTTCCGGCCTCTAGATACGCAGTATTTT
v_call: TRBV12-3/TRBV12-4; clone_size: NA; j_call: TRBJ1-5; d_call: TRBD1; cdr3_aa: CASSTRQGSGSNQPPHF; cdr3_nt: TGTGCCAGCAGCACACGACAGGGTAGCGGTAGCAATCAGCCCCCGCATTTT
v_call: TRBV28; clone_size: NA; j_call: TRBJ1-6; d_call: NA; cdr3_aa: CASRKEFFSPLHF; cdr3_nt: TGTGCCAGCAGAAAGGAATTTTTCTCACCCCTCCACTTT
v_call: TRBV2; clone_size: NA; j_call: TRBJ2-1; d_call: TRBD1; cdr3_aa: CASSELAQGARYNEQFF; cdr3_nt: TGTGCCAGCAGTGAACTCGCCCAGGGGGCGCGGTACAATGAGCAGTTCTTC
v_call: TRBV7-2; clone_size: many; j_call: TRBJ1-2; d_call: TRBD1; cdr3_aa: CASSYHFNTGQHYGYTF; cdr3_nt: TGTGCCAGCAGCTATCACTTTAATACGGGACAGCATTATGGCTACACCTTC
v_call: TRBV20-1; clone_size: NA; j_call: TRBJ1-1; d_call: NA; cdr3_aa: CSARGGAADTEAFF; cdr3_nt: TGCAGTGCTAGGGGGGGGGCGGCGGACACTGAAGCTTTCTTT
v_call: TRBV25-1; clone_size: few; j_call: TRBJ1-1; d_call: NA; cdr3_aa: CASSEWADGNTEAFF; cdr3_nt: TGTGCCAGCAGTGAATGGGCGGACGGAAACACTGAAGCTTTCTTT
v_call: TRBV7-9; clone_size: few; j_call: TRBJ2-7; d_call: NA; cdr3_aa: CASIPNDGRPGAYEQYF; cdr3_nt: TGTGCCAGCATCCCTAACGACGGGCGGCCGGGGGCCTACGAGCAGTACTTC
v_call: TRBV7-9; clone_size: many; j_call: TRBJ2-7; d_call: NA; cdr3_aa: CASSLGSPYEQYF; cdr3_nt: TGTGCCAGCAGCTTAGGGAGCCCCTACGAGCAGTACTTC
v_call: TRBV28; clone_size: NA; j_call: TRBJ2-1; d_call: TRBD2; cdr3_aa: CASTWGVAGVDEQFF; cdr3_nt: TGTGCCAGCACCTGGGGGGTAGCGGGAGTTGATGAGCAGTTCTTC
v_call: TRBV7-9; clone_size: NA; j_call: TRBJ1-6; d_call: NA; cdr3_aa: CASRFTGPNSPLHF; cdr3_nt: TGTGCCAGCAGGTTCACTGGCCCCAATTCACCCCTCCACTTT
v_call: TRBV30; clone_size: few; j_call: TRBJ2-1; d_call: NA; cdr3_aa: CAWSPDRHNEQFF; cdr3_nt: TGTGCCTGGAGCCCAGACAGGCACAATGAGCAGTTCTTC
v_call: TRBV6-2/TRBV6-3; clone_size: NA; j_call: TRBJ1-2; d_call: NA; cdr3_aa: CASSYSKQGHYGYTF; cdr3_nt: TGTGCCAGCAGTTACTCGAAGCAGGGGCACTATGGCTACACCTTC
v_call: TRBV7-2; clone_size: NA; j_call: TRBJ1-4; d_call: NA; cdr3_aa: CASSLGPRGSEKLFF; cdr3_nt: TGTGCCAGCAGCCTCGGGCCTCGGGGGAGTGAAAAACTGTTTTTT
v_call: TRBV28; clone_size: NA; j_call: TRBJ1-5; d_call: TRBD1; cdr3_aa: CASSPHTGGGNQPQHF; cdr3_nt: TGTGCCAGCAGTCCACATACAGGGGGAGGCAATCAGCCCCAGCATTTT
v_call: TRBV7-9; clone_size: many; j_call: TRBJ2-1; d_call: NA; cdr3_aa: CASSTLGRGSYNEQFF; cdr3_nt: TGTGCCAGCAGCACCCTAGGAAGGGGCTCCTACAATGAGCAGTTCTTC
v_call: TRBV27; clone_size: NA; j_call: TRBJ1-2; d_call: NA; cdr3_aa: CASSSGGLYGYTF; cdr3_nt: TGTGCCAGCAGTTCCGGAGGGCTGTATGGCTACACCTTC
v_call: TRBV11-2; clone_size: NA; j_call: TRBJ2-2; d_call: TRBD1; cdr3_aa: CASSFRTGETGELFF; cdr3_nt: TGTGCCAGCAGCTTTAGGACAGGGGAGACCGGGGAGCTGTTTTTT
v_call: TRBV28; clone_size: NA; j_call: TRBJ1-1; d_call: NA; cdr3_aa: CASSTSSVVAFF; cdr3_nt: TGTGCCAGCAGTACAAGCTCAGTTGTGGCTTTCTTT
v_call: TRBV7-8; clone_size: few; j_call: TRBJ2-1; d_call: NA; cdr3_aa: CASSLALSSYNEQFF; cdr3_nt: TGTGCCAGCAGCTTAGCCCTGAGCTCCTACAATGAGCAGTTCTTC